A single sample gave rise to the 26 T cell receptor beta chains below, sequenced in a study of cytomegalovirus exposure and HLA in healthy donors. The PCR employed 60 Vbeta primers together with 13 Jbeta primers. Some clones are missing from TCRdb's copy, which holds only in-frame ones; the method was immunoSEQ multiplex PCR. The top ten hold over 4% of the sample, which has around 140,000 clones, around 72% seen once. Sequencing was carried out using PBMCs. The receptors originated from a man aged 45 to 65 in good health and CMV-seropositive.

The J gene is TRBJ2-2, the V gene TRBV11-3, with D possibly being TRBD1 (6 bases). CDR3 size: 19 residues. V lost 3 bases and J lost 1, with 21 bases in between. CDR1 and CDR2 from the germline V gene are SGHNT and YENEEA. DNA for the CDR3: TGTGCCAGCAGCTTCGGCAATGAAGGGTGGGGGCGGAACACCGGGGAGCTGTTTTTT. As protein: CASSFGNEGWGRNTGELFF.

This chain joins TRBV6-4 and TRBJ2-3; 9 bases match TRBD1. The CDR3 loop spans 15 amino acids. Germline V gene sequence: CDR1 MRHNA, CDR2 SNTAGT. V lost 6 bases and J lost 3; bases outside the gene matches: 7. Here the CDR3 reads CASSGQGLGTDTQYF. CDR3 DNA sequence: TGTGCCAGCAGCGGACAGGGGTTAGGTACAGATACGCAGTATTTT.

This clone has only a few counts. This chain uses TRBV10-3 with TRBJ1-1; 10 nucleotides line up with TRBD1. There are 14 residues in the CDR3. Germline values: CDR1 ENHRY, CDR2 SYGVKD. J was trimmed by 5 bases and V by 6 bases; bases with no gene match: 6. CDR3 region: CAIRAGTGATEAFF. The DNA for the CDR3 is TGTGCCATCAGAGCCGGGACAGGGGCAACTGAAGCTTTCTTT.

The rearrangement joins TRBV29-1 to TRBJ1-1; the D is unclear. The CDR3 totals 14 residues. Germline V lookup: CDR1 SQVTM, CDR2 ANQGSEA. V lost 6 bases and J lost 1, with 15 bases in between. Here the CDR3 DNA reads TGCAGCGTCGCAAGCACGGTGAGGAACACTGAAGCTTTCTTT. Translation gives CSVASTVRNTEAFF.

This clone was observed a few times. V is TRBV6-1 and J is TRBJ2-3; TRBD2 aligns across 14 bases. Germline CDR1 and CDR2: MNHNS and SASEGT. The CDR3 length is 15 residues. V trimming: 11 bases; J trimming: 5 bases; junction bases outside the gene matches: 9. For the CDR3, the DNA is TGTGCCTTTGGGGGCGGACTAGCGGGAGGAGATACGCAGTATTTT. Translated, it gives CAFGGGLAGGDTQYF.

The chain carries TRBV6-5 and TRBJ2-2; D ambiguous. The CDR3 sequence is 15 residues long. The germline gives CDR1 MNHEY, CDR2 SVGAGI. Trimming removed 0 bases from V and 4 bases from J, with 9 bases in between. Here the CDR3 reads CASSYSKHITGELFF. CDR3 nucleotide sequence: TGTGCCAGCAGTTACTCGAAACACATCACCGGGGAGCTGTTTTTT.

This clone was counted between two and nine times. The chain employs TRBV29-1 and TRBJ1-2; 7 bases fit TRBD1. Germline V lookup: CDR1 SQVTM, CDR2 ANQGSEA. The CDR3 consists of 11 residues. V trimming: 3 bases; J trimming: 7 bases; junction bases outside the gene matches: 2. CDR3 in DNA: TGCAGCGTTGAGCAGGGGGGTGGCTACACCTTC. Translating gives CSVEQGGGYTF.

This clone was seen a few times. The chain has TRBV2 and TRBJ1-1; D unclear. Per germline, CDR1 SNHLY and CDR2 FYNNEI. CDR3 length equals 15 residues. Trimming removed 6 bases at V and 1 base at J, with 15 bases between. CDR3 protein: CASRILTTGNTEAFF. The CDR3 bases are TGTGCCAGCAGGATACTGACGACGGGGAACACTGAAGCTTTCTTT.

The V gene is TRBV19, the J gene TRBJ2-1, with 9 positions matching TRBD2. The CDR3 has 16 residues. The germline V gene has CDR1 LNHDA and CDR2 SQIVND (reference sequence). Trimming removed 7 bases from V and 4 bases from J; junction bases left unmatched: 11. This CDR3 reads CASTGGRAGGYNEQFF. CDR3 DNA sequence: TGTGCCAGTACGGGCGGGAGGGCCGGAGGGTACAATGAGCAGTTCTTC. Together with reference TRBV19 and TRBJ2-1, the CDR3 gives the full variable domain: DGGITQSPKYLFRKEGQNVTLSCEQNLNHDAMYWYRQDPGQGLRLIYYSQIVNDFQKGDIAEGYSVSREKKESFPLTVTSAQKNPTAFYLCASTGGRAGGYNEQFFGPGTRLTVL.

This chain connects TRBV4-1 to TRBJ1-4; unclear D gene. Trimming stripped 0 bases from V and 1 base from J, with 6 bases between. The CDR3 runs to 15 residues. Germline assignment: CDR1 MGHRA and CDR2 YSYEKL. The CDR3 loop reads CASSQETVTNEKLFF. CDR3 DNA sequence: TGCGCCAGCAGCCAAGAAACAGTAACTAATGAAAAACTGTTTTTT.

The rearrangement uses TRBV19 and TRBJ2-5; D unclear. The CDR3 loop spans 12 amino acids. The V and J ends lost 3 bases and 5 bases respectively, with 7 bases between them. The germline V gene has CDR1 LNHDA and CDR2 SQIVND (reference sequence). The CDR3 region is CASSIAGETQYF. The DNA of the CDR3 is TGTGCCAGTAGTATCGCCGGGGAGACCCAGTACTTC.

The V and J genes are TRBV9 and TRBJ2-5; D possibly corresponds to TRBD2 (6 bases). This CDR3 is built from 14 residues. The germline V gene has CDR1 SGDLS and CDR2 YYNGEE. The V end was cut by 5 bases, the J end by 3 bases, with 14 bases between. As DNA, the CDR3 is TGTGCCAGCAGTCCGGGACTCCCGAAAGAGACCCAGTACTTC. Its translation is CASSPGLPKETQYF.

This chain connects TRBV10-3 to TRBJ2-1; 9 bases fit TRBD1. Germline lookup yields CDR1 ENHRY and CDR2 SYGVKD. V trimming: 8 bases; J trimming: 0 bases; junction bases outside the gene matches: 11. The CDR3 sequence is 17 residues long. The CDR3 reads CAIGGQGLQSSYNEQFF. For the CDR3, the DNA is TGTGCCATCGGAGGACAGGGGCTCCAAAGCTCCTACAATGAGCAGTTCTTC.

The V and J genes are TRBV14 and TRBJ2-5; D may be TRBD1 (6 bases). V lost 3 bases and J lost 1, with 18 bases in between. Germline loops: CDR1 SGHDN, CDR2 FVKESK. This CDR3 is built from 17 residues. The chain's CDR3 is CASSQPGRRQAQETQYF. The DNA of the CDR3 is TGTGCCAGCAGCCAGCCTGGCCGAAGACAGGCCCAAGAGACCCAGTACTTC. Complete variable domain (other parts from reference TRBV14 and TRBJ2-5): EAGVTQFPSHSVIEKGQTVTLRCDPISGHDNLYWYRRVMGKEIKFLLHFVKESKQDESGMPNNRFLAERTGGTYSTLKVQPAELEDSGVYFCASSQPGRRQAQETQYFGPGTRLLVL.

The chain couples TRBV12-5 to TRBJ1-5; weak D call: TRBD1 (5 bases). The CDR3 sequence is 13 residues long. From germline, CDR1 is LGHNT and CDR2 FRNRAP. The V and J ends lost 6 bases and 9 bases respectively, with 15 bases between them. CDR3 nucleotide sequence: TGTGCTAGTGGCGGTCTCGACGGGGGGCCCCAGCATTTT. This gives the protein CASGGLDGGPQHF.

Concerning this clone: Other DNA sequences in the same sample also yield this CDR3. The rearrangement links TRBV7-9 to TRBJ1-2; 8 bases are shared with TRBD1. The CDR3 loop spans 12 amino acids. Trimming removed 4 bases from V and 8 bases from J; junction bases left unmatched: 3. Germline V gives CDR1 SEHNR, CDR2 FQNEAQ (reference sequence). CDR3 coding DNA: TGTGCCAGCAGCTACAGGGGGGGAGGCTACACCTTC. As protein: CASSYRGGGYTF.

Notes on this clone: A junction boundary mismatches the germline segment, possibly from a read error. The CDR3 DNA reads TGTGCCAACAGTGCCATCGACAGCTCTGGGGCCAACGTCCTGACTTTC. This gives the protein CANSAIDSSGANVLTF. The V call is TRBV6-1, the J call TRBJ2-6; D might be TRBD1 (5 bases). The germline V gene encodes CDR1 MNHNS and CDR2 SASEGT. The CDR3 is 16 residues long.

This clone came up a few times. This rearrangement joins TRBV6-1 to TRBJ1-5; D is ambiguous. This CDR3 comprises 13 residues. CDR1 is MNHNS and CDR2 is SASEGT in the germline V gene. V dropped 7 bases and J dropped 1 base, with 8 bases sitting between them. CDR3 residues: CASIAESNQPQHF. The CDR3 DNA follows: TGTGCCAGCATAGCAGAGAGCAATCAGCCCCAGCATTTT.

This chain connects TRBV10-3 to TRBJ1-6; D gene ambiguous. CDR1 and CDR2 (germline): ENHRY, SYGVKD. Trimming left V 6 bases short and J 10 bases short, with 16 bases between. The CDR3 length is 14 residues. CDR3 loop: CAISNVGVESPLHF. The CDR3 bases are TGTGCCATCAGCAATGTCGGGGTCGAATCACCCCTCCACTTT.

This rearrangement joins TRBV5-1 to TRBJ1-2; D gene ambiguous. Trimming stripped 4 bases from V and 1 base from J, with 8 bases between. This CDR3 has 13 residues. Looked up from germline, CDR1 is SGHRS and CDR2 is YFSETQ. In DNA form, the CDR3 reads TGCGCCAGCAGCACGGTAGATAACTATGGCTACACCTTC. It specifies CASSTVDNYGYTF.

Notes on this clone: At one end, the junction sequence differs from germline, possibly due to a read error. The rearrangement uses TRBV7-2 and TRBJ1-1; D call uncertain. Germline loops: CDR1 SGHTA, CDR2 FQGNSA. This CDR3 region has 13 residues. CDR3 DNA sequence: TGTGCCAGCAGCTTAGTGGTAAGGACTGAAGCTCTCTTT. Its translation is CASSLVVRTEALF.

V is TRBV11-2 and J is TRBJ2-7, with 7 bases that match TRBD1. Germline V gene sequence: CDR1 SGHAT, CDR2 FQNNGV. CDR3 length equals 12 residues. V gave up 8 bases and J gave up 2 bases; unmatched junction bases: 3. The CDR3 DNA is TGTGCCAGCGGGCAGGGGGCCTACGAGCAGTACTTC. Residues: CASGQGAYEQYF.

The chain couples TRBV6-5 to TRBJ2-2; 7 positions match TRBD1. V trimming: 0 bases; J trimming: 5 bases; junction bases outside the gene matches: 6. Germline V gene sequence: CDR1 MNHEY, CDR2 SVGAGI. This CDR3 comprises 16 residues. The CDR3 nucleotides read TGTGCCAGCAGTTACTCGAGGGGGCTGGGTACCGGGGAGCTGTTTTTT. Amino acids: CASSYSRGLGTGELFF.

V gene TRBV7-6 combines with J gene TRBJ2-2; D is perhaps TRBD2 (5 bases). Trimming left V 5 bases short and J 0 bases short, with 7 bases between. Germline lookup yields CDR1 SGHVS and CDR2 FNYEAQ. The CDR3 loop spans 14 amino acids. CDR3 region: CASSGGANTGELFF. CDR3 nucleotides: TGTGCCAGCAGCGGAGGTGCGAACACCGGGGAGCTGTTTTTT.

The chain recombines TRBV28 with TRBJ1-2; D may be TRBD1 (5 bases). This CDR3 contains 14 residues. V lost 8 bases and J 4 bases, leaving 17 bases between the germline ends. Germline loops: CDR1 MDHEN, CDR2 SYDVKM. The CDR3 sequence: CASSTRPGLYGYTF. The CDR3 bases are TGTGCCAGCTCTACGCGGCCGGGACTCTATGGCTACACCTTC.

This clone was found a few times. This chain uses TRBV29-1 with TRBJ2-5; 8 nucleotides agree with TRBD2. The CDR3 is 11 amino acids. The trim removed 5 bases at V and 4 bases at J, leaving 0 bases unmatched. The germline V gene has CDR1 SQVTM and CDR2 ANQGSEA. This chain's CDR3 is CSVSGRETQYF. In DNA form, the CDR3 reads TGCAGCGTTAGCGGGAGAGAGACCCAGTACTTC.